This T cell receptor beta chain was identified in a study of control samples from healthy donors and cancer patients. Assay used: immunoSEQ multiplex PCR; TCRdb lists only in-frame clones, some missing. The sample includes 4,500 to 7,000 clones, around four fifths seen only once; the top ten take approximately 6.5%. The CDR3 extends over 16 amino acids. The V and J genes are TRBV21-1 and TRBJ2-2; TRBD2 was called by the table and not checked on the DNA. TRBV21-1 is reported as a pseudogene. Sequenced sample: formalin-fixed, paraffin-embedded tissue. The clonotype originates from a female donor with lung cancer. CDR3 residues: CASSRGGTSNTGELFF. The CDR3 DNA sequence: TGTGCCAGCAGCCGGGGGGGGACCTCGAACACCGGGGAGCTGTTTTTT.